The T cell receptor (beta chain) described here comes from a study of regulatory T cells in long-lasting Graves disease. Study information: Freshly diagnosed Graves' patients had used antithyroid drugs for under 3 months. Findings of the study overall: Tissue studied was limited to peripheral blood, excluding thyroid tissue. Those with persistent disease had in common more public clonotypes (about 2,700) than new patients (about 970).

Time point here: newly diagnosed GD, antithyroid drugs for less than 3 months. Making the TCR library involved RNA that had been extracted from PBMCs. Arm-PCR with iRepertoire HTBI primers amplified the CDR3 regions for these TCR beta libraries. TCRdb re-called the multiplex PCR reads with MiXCR, one entry per CDR3 protein. The repertoire holds under 300,000 distinct CDR3 sequences, with around 20% as singletons. This clonotype has a count of ten or more. The antigen is undetermined. Sequenced material: peripheral blood mononuclear cells (PBMCs), taken at new diagnosis, from a patient treated with antithyroid drugs. This receptor was taken from a female donor with Graves disease.

CDR3 amino acids: CASSVELPRGGVTGELFF. The CDR3, as DNA: TGTGCCAGCAGCGTAGAGTTGCCCCGGGGGGGCGTCACCGGGGAGCTGTTTTTT. The chain links TRBV9 to TRBJ2-2, with TRBD2 matching over 8 bases. The CDR3 is 18 amino acids. V shed 0 bases, J shed 4 bases, and the junction held 11 bases outside the gene matches. Looked up from germline, CDR1 is SGDLS and CDR2 is YYNGEE.